This TCR beta chain was profiled in a study of beta chain features in type 1 diabetes. Study at large: Patients looked much like healthy donors when it came to age, gender and cell yields. Study-level findings and limits: Patients showed naive, central memory and Treg TCRB repertoires that appeared more similar than those of healthy donors. For Type 1 diabetes patients, all four CD4+ subsets carried TCRB CDR3s that were moderately but significantly shorter.

This clone has only a few counts. Its antigen is still unknown. Sequencing targeted expressed TCRB transcripts, as all isolated RNA had been reverse transcribed. Generated by immunoSEQ multiplex PCR, the TCRdb table keeps only in-frame clones and is missing some. This table holds around 330,000 clones, 11% found once. Between the trimmed V and J ends, which lost 5 bases and 2 bases, there was a span of 15 bases. CDR3 size: 15 residues. The germline gives CDR1 LNHDA, CDR2 SQIVND (reference sequence). Specimen: naive CD4+ T cells from blood. The chain has TRBV19 and TRBJ2-5; D may be TRBD2 (6 bases). The clonotype was recovered from a woman aged 25 to 39 in good health. Written as DNA, the CDR3 is TGTGCCAGTAGTCCACGCGGCGGGATTCAAGAGACCCAGTACTTC. Translation: CASSPRGGIQETQYF.